The T cell receptor beta chain described here comes from a study of blood T cell repertoires in COVID-19. Across the study: T cells, B-cell-depleted T cells, or PBMCs supplied cDNA or gDNA.

Per the original methods: For nucleated cells, counts were estimated from reference gene primer amplification. The protocol was immunoSEQ multiplex PCR, while the TCRdb copy is restricted to in-frame clones and leaves out a portion. V and J calls and clone size follow that table, whereas D and trimming were derived from the DNA. Among roughly 130,000 clones listed, about 86% were seen once. The CDR3 consists of 12 residues. V was trimmed by 8 bases and J by 3 bases, leaving 10 bases between them. Germline lookup yields CDR1 MNHEY and CDR2 SVGAGI. Material for sequencing was peripheral blood. V and J are TRBV6-5 and TRBJ1-1; TRBD1 is a possible D gene (5 bases). The clonotype comes from a woman in her forties or fifties with acute or convalescent COVID-19. CDR3 loop: CASGGTDTEAFF. In DNA, the CDR3 is TGTGCCAGCGGAGGGACCGACACTGAAGCTTTCTTT.